The next 13 T cell receptor beta chains were all read from a single sample in a study of blood T cells in healthy people across ages. Together with a sample-barcoded 5' primer, a J-beta primer mix was included in a second PCR lasting roughly 7 to 11 cycles. Using its own MiXCR run on the 5' RACE reads, TCRdb lists one record per CDR3 protein. The sample consists of around 780,000 distinct CDR3 sequences, roughly 24% of them appearing once. The same specimen was also included in a second study, on T cells of mothers and their children.

The sample was blood. The origin of the receptors is a boy aged 10-17 years in good health.

V and J are TRBV6-1 and TRBJ1-4; 7 bases fit TRBD1. Germline V CDR1 and CDR2: MNHNS, SASEGT. The CDR3 has 15 residues. The V segment lost 3 bases and the J segment 8 bases; nucleotides outside the gene matches: 9. The DNA for the CDR3 is TGTGCCAGCAGTGACAACAGGGGCGGAAACGAAAAACTGTTTTTT. It yields the protein CASSDNRGGNEKLFF.

V and J are TRBV19 and TRBJ1-2, with D hard to call. V lost 7 bases to trimming and J lost 4 bases, with 19 bases between them. The CDR3 runs 15 residues. Per germline, CDR1 LNHDA and CDR2 SQIVND (reference sequence). Written as DNA, the CDR3 is TGTGCCAGTACGGGCAGCCTGACGCTGTTCTATGGCTACACCTTC. Amino acids: CASTGSLTLFYGYTF.

J is TRBJ2-1 and V is TRBV9; tentative D call: TRBD2 (5 bases). V was clipped by 3 bases and J by 0 bases, with 13 bases between them. CDR3 length: 16 residues. Germline assignment: CDR1 SGDLS and CDR2 YYNGEE. CDR3 sequence (DNA): TGTGCCAGCAGCGGTTGGAGGACCGGCTCCTACAATGAGCAGTTCTTC. Protein product: CASSGWRTGSYNEQFF.

The chain couples TRBV3-1 to TRBJ2-5; D could derive from TRBD1 or TRBD2 (6 bases each). In germline, CDR1 is LGHDT, CDR2 YNNKEL (reference sequence). This CDR3 region has 15 residues. V gave up 2 bases and J gave up 5 bases, with 15 bases separating them. In nucleotides, the CDR3 is TGTGCCAGCAGCCAATCCACCGGGGGCAGGGAGACCCAGTACTTC. It translates to CASSQSTGGRETQYF.

This clonotype was seen a few times. The chain carries TRBV7-3 and TRBJ2-3; TRBD2 agrees at 12 bases. This CDR3 has 16 amino acids. The trim removed 6 bases at V and 2 bases at J, leaving 6 bases unmatched. Looked up from germline, CDR1 is SGHTA and CDR2 is FQGTGA. CDR3 residues: CASSRGTSGFTDTQYF. As DNA, the CDR3 is TGTGCCAGCAGTCGAGGGACTAGCGGGTTCACAGATACGCAGTATTTT.

In this sample, this clonotype turned up a few times. The rearrangement joins TRBV4-1 to TRBJ2-1; D may match TRBD1 or TRBD2 (5 bases each). Trimming cost V 0 bases and J 2 bases, with 11 bases left between them. Germline-derived CDR1 and CDR2 are MGHRA and YSYEKL. CDR3 size: 16 residues. In DNA form, the CDR3 reads TGCGCCAGCAGCCAAGATCTCGGGGACCCCTACAATGAGCAGTTCTTC. Residues: CASSQDLGDPYNEQFF.

J is TRBJ1-1 and V is TRBV5-5, with 8 bases matching TRBD1. The CDR3 is 15 residues long. Germline V gene lookup returns CDR1 SGHKS and CDR2 YYEKEE (reference sequence). V gave up 1 base and J gave up 4 bases; unmatched junction bases: 6. This CDR3 is CASSLTGGDLTEAFF. CDR3 nucleotides: TGTGCCAGCAGCTTGACAGGGGGGGACCTCACTGAAGCTTTCTTT.

This clonotype was seen a few times. This rearrangement joins TRBV14 to TRBJ2-5; 9 nucleotides match TRBD2. The trim removed 1 base at V and 2 bases at J, leaving 5 bases unmatched. Germline CDR1 is SGHDN and CDR2 is FVKESK. This CDR3 is 16 amino acids long. The CDR3 region has the DNA TGTGCCAGCAGCCAAGGGTCGACTAGCGGTCAAGAGACCCAGTACTTC. This translates into CASSQGSTSGQETQYF.

This chain's CDR3 is CAISDPRGLAGGTTGEQYF. The CDR3 DNA reads TGTGCCATCAGTGATCCGAGGGGACTAGCGGGCGGCACTACGGGCGAGCAGTACTTC. This chain links TRBV10-3 with TRBJ2-7; 12 nucleotides line up with TRBD2. Germline assignment: CDR1 ENHRY and CDR2 SYGVKD. This CDR3 has 19 amino acids. The V gene end was trimmed by 3 bases and the J gene end by 6 bases; junction bases not matched to a gene: 18.

V is TRBV2 and J is TRBJ2-7; 8 nucleotides agree with TRBD2. Trimming cost V 4 bases and J 0 bases; bases outside gene matches: 5. The length of the CDR3 is 15 residues. Germline V CDR1 and CDR2: SNHLY, FYNNEI. The CDR3 DNA reads as TGTGCCAGCAGTGGCCAGCGGGGGAGCTCCTACGAGCAGTACTTC. Its protein is CASSGQRGSSYEQYF.

The chain links TRBV7-2 to TRBJ2-3, with TRBD2 identical over 13 bases. The CDR3 loop spans 15 amino acids. The trim removed 8 bases at V and 7 bases at J, leaving 9 bases unmatched. Germline loops: CDR1 SGHTA, CDR2 FQGNSA. The CDR3 DNA is TGTGCCAGCGGCGGCCTGGGACTAGCGGGGAATACGCAGTATTTT. Its protein is CASGGLGLAGNTQYF.

J is TRBJ2-5 and V is TRBV12-3 or TRBV12-4; 7 bases agree with TRBD1. The DNA end favors TRBJ2-7, so the J call may be wrong. The CDR3 sequence is 17 residues long. CDR3 sequence: CASSQRSRDRFSYEQYF. The CDR3 nucleotides are TGTGCCAGCAGCCAGCGGTCCCGGGACAGATTCTCCTACGAGCAGTACTTC.

This clonotype occurred a few times. This rearrangement joins TRBV24-1 to TRBJ2-7; a possible D gene is TRBD1 (5 bases). Germline values: CDR1 KGHDR, CDR2 SFDVKD. V was clipped by 5 bases and J by 3 bases, with 10 bases between them. The CDR3 totals 13 residues. DNA for the CDR3: TGTGCCACCAGTGCTTTAGACAGCTACGAGCAGTACTTC. Amino acid sequence: CATSALDSYEQYF.